Listed below are T cell receptor beta chains from one sample, sequenced in a study of control samples from healthy donors and cancer patients. TCRdb's table, derived via immunoSEQ multiplex PCR, lists solely in-frame clones and lacks some. The table includes tens of thousands of clones, 85% to 90% detected once. Sequenced input: PBMCs. Receptor source: a man aged 60-69 years with colorectal cancer. Both conserved end residues are trimmed from each CDR3. Not all rows give a size; the values are once, few, many and, for expanded clones, a class.

NA,TRBJ1-2,TRBV5-6,ASSLPAGAGYT
NA,TRBJ1-2,TRBV28,ASRVRAGTSYGYT
NA,TRBJ1-3,TRBV10-3,AIRDLGNTIY
NA,TRBJ2-7,TRBV4-1,ASSQDTQGQY
once,TRBJ2-5,TRBV4-1,ASSPRLAVQWETQY
NA,TRBJ1-2,TRBV28,ASSFPGGKNT
NA,TRBJ2-7,TRBV6-2/TRBV6-3,ASSDRDRGYEQY
NA,TRBJ2-3,TRBV9,ASSVVVGGTDTQY
NA,TRBJ2-1,TRBV25-1,ASSPPRDSSGEF
once,TRBJ2-7,TRBV6-2/TRBV6-3,ASSYGDRGLTFEQY
NA,TRBJ2-5,TRBV18,ASSPGWLGETQY
NA,TRBJ2-3,TRBV28,ASSQGLAVASDTQY
NA,TRBJ2-6,TRBV5-4,ASNPNGGAAGANVLT